These 17 T cell receptor beta chains were all obtained from the same sample, sequenced in a study of blood T cell repertoires in COVID-19. TCRdb keeps only in-frame clones here, not all; method: immunoSEQ multiplex PCR. The sample holds approximately 300,000 clones, around 90% seen once. Sequencing was carried out using PBMCs or T cells enriched from blood (not recorded which). Receptors were obtained from a woman in her twenties or thirties who had recovered from COVID-19.

The DNA of the CDR3 is TGTGCCAGCAGTGAAATTTCCGGCGGGGATGAAAAACTGTTTTTT. Translation gives CASSEISGGDEKLFF. This chain uses TRBV2 with TRBJ1-4; D call uncertain. CDR1 is SNHLY and CDR2 is FYNNEI in the germline V gene. The CDR3 has 15 residues. Deletions cut 2 bases from V and 6 bases from J, with 13 bases between.

V and J are TRBV5-1 and TRBJ1-6, with D possibly TRBD1 on 6 matching bases. Per the germline V gene, CDR1 is SGHRS and CDR2 is YFSETQ. Trimming cost V 4 bases and J 5 bases, with 16 bases left between them. This CDR3 contains 16 residues. The DNA of the CDR3 is TGCGCCAGCAGCGCCAGAACAGGGAACGATAATTCACCCCTCCACTTT. This gives the protein CASSARTGNDNSPLHF.

This sequence joins TRBV7-9 and TRBJ2-1; no clear D. The length of the CDR3 is 12 residues. V was pared by 4 bases and J by 6 bases, with 7 bases between. CDR1 SEHNR and CDR2 FQNEAQ come from the germline V gene (reference sequence). As DNA, the CDR3 is TGTGCCAGCAGCTCCGAGTCCAATGAGCAGTTCTTC. Protein sequence: CASSSESNEQFF.

The chain combines TRBV11-3 with TRBJ2-1; possibly TRBD2 for D (8 bases). This CDR3 spans 17 amino acids. Looked up from germline, CDR1 is SGHNT and CDR2 is YENEEA. V was cut by 5 bases and J by 1 base, with 18 bases left in between. The CDR3 sequence: CASSPREGAQSYNEQFF. CDR3 bases: TGTGCCAGCAGCCCACGGGAGGGGGCACAATCCTACAATGAGCAGTTCTTC.

V usage is TRBV30 and J usage is TRBJ1-3; no definite D call. Germline CDR1 GTSNPN, CDR2 SVGIG (reference sequence). Between the trimmed V and J ends, which lost 4 bases and 0 bases, there was a span of 10 bases. The CDR3 is 14 residues long. CDR3 in amino acids: CAWNTEDSGNTIYF. DNA for the CDR3: TGTGCCTGGAATACGGAGGACTCTGGAAACACCATATATTTT.

The sample holds one count of this clone. The sample holds other DNA sequences that translate to the same CDR3. CDR3 nucleotide sequence: TGTGCCAGCAGCAGACAGGGGTCCAATGGCTACACCTTC. Protein: CASSRQGSNGYTF. The chain couples TRBV12-3 or TRBV12-4 to TRBJ1-2; the match to TRBD1 covers 8 bases. The CDR3 runs 13 residues. V was pared by 6 bases and J by 6 bases, with 6 bases of the junction left unmatched.

A remark on this clone: An end of the junction does not agree with germline; a read error may underlie this. The chain has TRBV4-3 and TRBJ2-5; tentatively, D is TRBD2 (7 bases). Germline CDR1 reads LGHNA; CDR2 reads YSLEER. This CDR3 region has 15 residues. DNA for the CDR3: TGCGCCAGCAGCGCAAGATGGGGGGGCAGGGAGAGCCAGTACTTC. This gives the protein CASSARWGGRESQYF.

This chain links TRBV5-1 with TRBJ2-5, with D maybe TRBD2 (6 bases). V was clipped by 3 bases and J by 2 bases, with 14 bases between them. The CDR3 contains 15 residues. Germline CDR1 SGHRS, CDR2 YFSETQ. The CDR3, as DNA: TGCGCCAGCAGCTCCATCCTAGCGTTTCAAGAGACCCAGTACTTC. This sequence encodes CASSSILAFQETQYF. Based on the CDR3 plus reference TRBV5-1 and TRBJ2-5, the full variable domain is KAGVTQTPRYLIKTRGQQVTLSCSPISGHRSVSWYQQTPGQGLQFLFEYFSETQRNKGNFPGRFSGRQFSNSRSEMNVSTLELGDSALYLCASSSILAFQETQYFGPGTRLLVL.

The gene calls are TRBV27 and TRBJ2-7, with 8 bases fitting TRBD2. The J segment lost 4 bases and the V segment lost 3 bases, leaving 5 bases of the junction unmatched. Germline CDR1 MNHEY, CDR2 SMNVEV (reference sequence). CDR3 size: 14 residues. The CDR3 sequence is CASSFLAGSYEQYF. The CDR3 bases are TGTGCCAGCAGTTTCCTAGCGGGTTCTTACGAGCAGTACTTC.

This clone is a singleton in its sample. This chain links TRBV5-4 with TRBJ2-3; 12 nucleotides align to TRBD2. Germline V CDR1 and CDR2: SGHNT, YYREEE (reference sequence). V was clipped by 3 bases and J by 3 bases; unmatched bases: 5. The CDR3 loop spans 16 amino acids. In nucleotides, the CDR3 is TGTGCCAGCAGCTATCGGACTAGCGGGGTAACAGATACGCAGTATTTT. This translates into CASSYRTSGVTDTQYF. Supplemented by reference TRBV5-4 and TRBJ2-3, the full variable domain reads ETGVTQSPTHLIKTRGQQVTLRCSSQSGHNTVSWYQQALGQGPQFIFQYYREEENGRGNFPPRFSGLQFPNYSSELNVNALELDDSALYLCASSYRTSGVTDTQYFGPGTRLTVL.

Concerning this clone: Other DNA sequences from this sample encode an identical CDR3 as well. This chain joins TRBV28 and TRBJ1-2; D not resolved. The CDR3 covers 13 residues. Trimming stripped 1 base from V and 0 bases from J, with 3 bases between. Germline V gene lookup returns CDR1 MDHEN and CDR2 SYDVKM. CDR3 amino acids: CASSLSANYGYTF. CDR3 coding DNA: TGTGCCAGCAGTTTATCGGCTAACTATGGCTACACCTTC.

The chain carries TRBV5-1 and TRBJ2-1, with 9 nucleotides matching TRBD2. Per germline, CDR1 SGHRS and CDR2 YFSETQ. With V trimmed by 0 bases and J by 0 bases, 1 base remained unmatched. The CDR3 extends over 16 amino acids. The CDR3 spells CASSLVAGASYNEQFF. CDR3 nucleotide sequence: TGCGCCAGCAGCTTGGTAGCGGGAGCCTCCTACAATGAGCAGTTCTTC.

This chain uses TRBV30 with TRBJ1-1, with D maybe TRBD1 (5 bases). There are 13 residues in the CDR3. CDR1 and CDR2 (germline): GTSNPN, SVGIG (reference sequence). V gave up 2 bases and J gave up 4 bases, with 11 bases separating them. The CDR3 nucleotides are TGTGCCTGGAGTCCACAAAGGGGCACTGAAGCTTTCTTT. Its translation is CAWSPQRGTEAFF.

The gene calls are TRBV6-2 or TRBV6-3 and TRBJ2-7, with 7 bases lining up with TRBD1. The CDR3 totals 14 residues. Germline V gene sequence: CDR1 MNHEY, CDR2 SVGEGT. V lost 7 bases to trimming and J lost 4 bases; unmatched junction nucleotides: 10. The CDR3 reads CASNPVAGGYEQYF. CDR3 bases: TGTGCCAGCAACCCGGTGGCAGGGGGTTACGAGCAGTACTTC.

The V call is TRBV20-1, the J call TRBJ2-1; 7 nucleotides align to TRBD2. Germline V CDR1 and CDR2: DFQATT, SNEGSKA (reference sequence). With 3 bases clipped from V and 3 bases from J, the junction kept 11 bases outside the gene matches. CDR3 length equals 16 residues. CDR3 in DNA: TGCAGTGCTAGTGCGGCTAGCGGAAATATCTACAATGAGCAGTTCTTC. Translation: CSASAASGNIYNEQFF.

The chain recombines TRBV3-1 (or the pseudogene TRBV3-2) with TRBJ2-3; 8 positions match TRBD2. With V trimmed by 5 bases and J by 1 base, 14 bases remained unmatched. This CDR3 has 18 residues. The V gene's germline CDR1 is LGHDT and CDR2 YNNKEL (reference sequence). As DNA, the CDR3 is TGTGCCAGCAGCTCCCGACTGTCTAGCGGGCTCCGCACAGATACGCAGTATTTT. It codes for CASSSRLSSGLRTDTQYF.

This clone has a single count. This chain connects TRBV6-2 or TRBV6-3 to TRBJ2-5; TRBD2 is a possible D gene (5 bases). V lost 2 bases and J lost 2, with 9 bases in between. This CDR3 contains 14 residues. Germline V lookup: CDR1 MNHEY, CDR2 SVGEGT. The CDR3 spells CASSYRGQQETQYF. The CDR3 coding sequence is TGTGCCAGCAGTTACAGAGGGCAGCAAGAGACCCAGTACTTC.